One and the same sample provided the 21 T cell receptor beta chains below, sequenced in a study of blood T cell repertoires in COVID-19. TCRdb's table, derived via immunoSEQ multiplex PCR, lists solely in-frame clones and lacks some. The sample includes about 350,000 clones, around 86% seen only once; the top ten take nearly 6.5%. The sequenced sample was peripheral blood. The source is a woman between 50 and 59 years old with COVID-19, enrolled during active disease.

The rearrangement uses TRBV30 and TRBJ1-5; D is perhaps TRBD1 (6 bases). CDR3 length: 14 amino acids. Trimming pared 0 bases from V and 7 bases from J, leaving 13 bases between. CDR1 and CDR2 (germline): GTSNPN, SVGIG (reference sequence). CDR3 sequence (DNA): TGTGCCTGGAGTGTAGGGCCTCAGGGGCAGCCCCAGCATTTT. As protein: CAWSVGPQGQPQHF.

The rearrangement links TRBV29-1 to TRBJ1-4; D is perhaps TRBD1 (6 bases). V shed 7 bases and J shed 6 bases, with 27 bases lying between them. The CDR3 runs 17 residues. Germline values: CDR1 SQVTM, CDR2 ANQGSEA. Here the CDR3 DNA reads TGCAGCGGTGTTTTCAGGGGTGCACGGGAAAGCGATGAAAAACTGTTTTTT. Its translation is CSGVFRGARESDEKLFF.

CDR3 sequence (DNA): TGTGCCAGCAGCTTCGCGCGCAACACCGGGGAGCTGTTTTTT. The encoded protein is CASSFARNTGELFF. The chain is built from TRBV11-2 and TRBJ2-2; no firm D call. The V gene lost 3 bases and the J gene lost 2 bases, with 7 bases spanning the gap. The CDR3 runs to 14 residues. Germline CDR1 reads SGHAT; CDR2 reads FQNNGV.

V and J are TRBV3-1 (or the pseudogene TRBV3-2) and TRBJ1-2; D is undetermined. The CDR3 extends over 12 amino acids. V was pared by 0 bases and J by 7 bases, with 6 bases between. CDR1 is LGHDT, CDR2 YNNKEL, per germline (reference sequence). CDR3 amino acids: CASSQEQVGYTF. CDR3 nucleotides: TGTGCCAGCAGCCAAGAGCAGGTTGGCTACACCTTC.

This chain connects TRBV9 to TRBJ1-6, with 8 bases fitting TRBD1. The length of the CDR3 is 15 residues. From germline, CDR1 is SGDLS and CDR2 YYNGEE. V shed 3 bases, J shed 7 bases, and the junction held 6 bases outside the gene matches. As DNA, the CDR3 is TGTGCCAGCAGCGCAATGACAGGGGTGAATTCACCCCTCCACTTT. It specifies CASSAMTGVNSPLHF.

The rearrangement uses TRBV19 and TRBJ2-1; tentative D call: TRBD2 (6 bases). Trimming shortened V by 3 bases and J by 8 bases, and 11 bases separated the two germline ends. The length of the CDR3 is 13 residues. The germline CDR1 and CDR2 sequences are LNHDA and SQIVND (reference sequence). The CDR3 bases are TGTGCCAGTAGTATCGTAGGCGGGGATGAGCAGTTCTTC. Protein product: CASSIVGGDEQFF.

V gene TRBV12-5 combines with J gene TRBJ1-2; possible D gene TRBD1, 6 bases. The CDR3 covers 15 residues. The germline V and J ends were trimmed by 1 base and 6 bases, with 15 bases remaining between them. Germline CDR1 and CDR2: LGHNT and FRNRAP. The CDR3 is CASGLEGTGWNGYTF. The CDR3 DNA sequence: TGTGCTAGTGGTTTGGAGGGTACAGGGTGGAATGGCTACACCTTC.

The V and J genes are TRBV25-1 and TRBJ2-2; D is ambiguous. Germline CDR1 and CDR2: MGHDK and SYGVNS. V was pared by 7 bases and J by 0 bases, with 9 bases between. CDR3 length equals 14 residues. CDR3 DNA sequence: TGTGCCAGCATGGCCACTACGAACACCGGGGAGCTGTTTTTT. This gives the protein CASMATTNTGELFF.

V and J are TRBV5-6 and TRBJ2-1; TRBD1 might be the D (5 bases). The V gene lost 2 bases and the J gene lost 4 bases, with 13 bases spanning the gap. Germline-derived CDR1 and CDR2 are SGHDT and YYEEEE. The CDR3 has 15 residues. The CDR3 reads CASSLRPGNYNEQFF. In nucleotides, the CDR3 is TGTGCCAGCAGCTTACGGCCAGGGAATTACAATGAGCAGTTCTTC.

The chain uses TRBV19 and TRBJ2-6, with TRBD1 matching 8 bases. This CDR3 region has 18 residues. The J segment lost 0 bases and the V segment lost 5 bases, leaving 9 bases of the junction unmatched. CDR1 and CDR2 from the germline V gene are LNHDA and SQIVND (reference sequence). The CDR3 loop reads CASSPQGRGLSGANVLTF. In DNA form, the CDR3 reads TGTGCCAGTAGTCCCCAGGGCAGGGGGCTCTCTGGGGCCAACGTCCTGACTTTC.

The chain joins TRBV2 to TRBJ2-2; D is uncertain. Trimming removed 3 bases at V and 0 bases at J, with 8 bases between. Germline V gene data show CDR1 as SNHLY and CDR2 as FYNNEI. This CDR3 contains 15 residues. The CDR3 reads CASSEEIPNTGELFF. DNA of the CDR3: TGTGCCAGCAGTGAGGAGATCCCGAACACCGGGGAGCTGTTTTTT. Using reference TRBV2 and TRBJ2-2 for the parts outside the CDR3, the full variable domain is EPEVTQTPSHQVTQMGQEVILRCVPISNHLYFYWYRQILGQKVEFLVSFYNNEISEKSEIFDDQFSVERPDGSNFTLKIRSTKLEDSAMYFCASSEEIPNTGELFFGEGSRLTVL.

J is TRBJ1-1 and V is TRBV3-1 (or the pseudogene TRBV3-2); no firm D call. V dropped 1 base and J dropped 1 base, with 7 bases sitting between them. The CDR3 totals 14 residues. CDR1 and CDR2 (germline): LGHDT, YNNKEL (reference sequence). The CDR3 sequence: CASSQGARNTEAFF. The CDR3 DNA reads TGTGCCAGCAGCCAAGGGGCTCGGAACACTGAAGCTTTCTTT.

This chain connects TRBV10-3 to TRBJ1-3; D gene unclear. Germline-derived CDR1 and CDR2 are ENHRY and SYGVKD. The CDR3 is 13 amino acids. V lost 8 bases, J lost 0 bases, and 8 bases lay in between. The CDR3 DNA reads TGTGCCATCCGTCCCCGCTCTGGAAACACCATATATTTT. Residues: CAIRPRSGNTIYF.

The chain recombines TRBV27 with TRBJ1-6; D might be TRBD1 (5 bases). This CDR3 contains 16 residues. Between the trimmed V and J ends, which lost 4 bases and 4 bases, there was a span of 14 bases. Germline V gives CDR1 MNHEY, CDR2 SMNVEV (reference sequence). CDR3 DNA sequence: TGTGCCAGCAGTTCTAAGCTTGGGACTTATAATTCACCCCTCCACTTT. Amino acids: CASSSKLGTYNSPLHF.

V usage is TRBV24-1 and J usage is TRBJ2-1; 9 bases fit TRBD1. CDR1 KGHDR and CDR2 SFDVKD come from the germline V gene. There are 15 residues in the CDR3. Germline trimming cut 4 bases from V and 8 bases from J; bases unmatched to any gene: 8. CDR3 residues: CATSDTGTGFYEQFF. CDR3 sequence (DNA): TGTGCCACCAGTGACACCGGGACAGGGTTCTATGAGCAGTTCTTC.

The chain uses TRBV7-7 and TRBJ2-5, with D perhaps TRBD2 (6 bases). Trimming removed 1 base at V and 5 bases at J, with 8 bases between. There are 13 residues in the CDR3. Germline CDR1 is SSHAT and CDR2 is FNYEAQ (reference sequence). CDR3 DNA: TGTGCCAGCAGCTTAGGACTAGTCGAGACCCAGTACTTC. It specifies CASSLGLVETQYF.

Comment on this clone: The final CDR3 position lacks the conserved phenylalanine or tryptophan, pointing to a likely read error. Because the CDR3's place on the DNA is in doubt, the DNA is left out and the CDR3 is given as listed by TCRdb. CDR3 sequence reads: CASSFGGRVLFL. The chain links TRBV5-8 to TRBJ1-4. The CDR3 spans 12 residues, counting both ends. From germline, CDR1 is SGHTS and CDR2 YDEGEE.

The CDR3 sequence: CASSPHRGSTEAFF. The CDR3 DNA reads as TGTGCCAGCAGCCCGCACAGGGGTAGCACTGAAGCTTTCTTT. The chain carries TRBV11-3 and TRBJ1-1; 7 bases map to TRBD1. This CDR3 spans 14 amino acids. The germline V gene encodes CDR1 SGHNT and CDR2 YENEEA. V lost 5 bases, J lost 4 bases, and 7 bases stayed unmatched.

This clone was seen once. The chain has TRBV4-3 and TRBJ1-3; 7 positions agree with TRBD1. The V and J ends lost 0 bases and 3 bases, in that order; junction bases with no gene match: 2. Germline V gene lookup returns CDR1 LGHNA and CDR2 YSLEER. The CDR3 runs to 15 residues. CDR3 nucleotide sequence: TGCGCCAGCAGCCAAGACAGGGGGGTTGGAAACACCATATATTTT. Translating it yields CASSQDRGVGNTIYF.

The chain links TRBV29-1 to TRBJ2-1; 7 bases line up with TRBD1. The CDR3 is made up of 11 amino acids. V gave up 6 bases and J gave up 7 bases; unmatched junction bases: 3. CDR1 is SQVTM and CDR2 is ANQGSEA in the germline V gene. The CDR3 region has the DNA TGCAGCGTGGGGACAGTGAATGAGCAGTTCTTC. Amino acids: CSVGTVNEQFF.

V gene TRBV24-1 combines with J gene TRBJ2-1; the match to TRBD1 covers 11 bases. Germline assignment: CDR1 KGHDR and CDR2 SFDVKD. This CDR3 comprises 16 residues. V gave up 3 bases and J gave up 4 bases; unmatched junction bases: 4. The CDR3 coding sequence is TGTGCCACCAGTGATCGCGGGACAGGGGGATACAATGAGCAGTTCTTC. This sequence encodes CATSDRGTGGYNEQFF.